This T cell receptor (beta chain) was found in a study of T cells after somatic rescue of genetic block. Germline V CDR1 and CDR2: SGHRS, YFSETQ. After removal of 4 bases from V and 11 bases from J, the junction contained 21 bases not matched to a gene. This CDR3 spans 17 amino acids. Sequencing used immunoSEQ multiplex PCR; TCRdb keeps in-frame clones, though not all of them. The profile shows tens of thousands of clones, approximately 91% of them singletons. V is TRBV5-1 and J is TRBJ2-7, with TRBD2 matching 10 bases. This receptor was identified in a man between 25 and 39 years old. Sequenced: peripheral blood mononuclear cells (PBMCs). The CDR3 protein is CASSVGQGLAGDRTEYF. The DNA for the CDR3 is TGCGCCAGCAGCGTCGGCCAGGGTCTAGCGGGAGATAGGACGGAGTACTTC.